The rows below give T cell receptor beta chains drawn from one sample of a study of blood T cell repertoires in COVID-19. The repertoire was sequenced with immunoSEQ multiplex PCR; TCRdb's copy has only in-frame clones and lacks some. The sample lists more than 120,000 clones; roughly 82% were seen once. The source material was peripheral blood. These receptors originate from a human donor in a cohort sampled during active COVID-19. The CDR3 runs from the conserved cysteine through the conserved F or W. The D gene is left open where the match is weak. Size is omitted from some rows. Given values are once, few, many or a class for expanded clones.

d_gene,v_gene,abundance,j_gene,len,CDR3nt,CDR3aa
.,TRBV6-4,.,TRBJ1-1,15,TGTGCCAGCAGTGACGTGGCGGGACCGAACACTGAAGCTTTCTTT,CASSDVAGPNTEAFF
.,TRBV5-1,.,TRBJ1-2,14,TGCGCCAGCAGCTTGGGGGGCGAGAATGGTGGCTACACCTTC,CASSLGGENGGYTF
.,TRBV5-5,.,TRBJ1-1,15,TGTGCCAGCAGCTTGTATCAGGGAGGGGACACTGAAGCTTTCTTT,CASSLYQGGDTEAFF
.,TRBV5-8,.,TRBJ1-4,12,TGTGCCAGCAGCCCCGGGTACGAAAAACTGTTTTTT,CASSPGYEKLFF
TRBD2,TRBV27,.,TRBJ2-3,16,TGTGCCAGCAGTCTAACCCTAGCGGGGGTCACAGATACGCAGTATTTT,CASSLTLAGVTDTQYF
.,TRBV5-1,.,TRBJ1-2,12,TGCGCCAGCAGCGCGGGAGGCTATGGCTACACCTTC,CASSAGGYGYTF
.,TRBV12-1,once,TRBJ1-1,17,TGTGCCAGCAGCTTTGGGGGCCGAGGACATTTGAACACTGAAGCTTTCTTT,CASSFGGRGHLNTEAFF
.,TRBV19,.,TRBJ1-5,12,TGTGCCAGTAGTACCGTATATCAGCCCCAGCATTTT,CASSTVYQPQHF
TRBD1,TRBV6-6,.,TRBJ1-6,14,TGTGCCAGCGCGCTCAGGGGGCGCGATTCACCCCTCCACTTT,CASALRGRDSPLHF
.,TRBV5-1,many,TRBJ1-5,13,TGCGCCAGCAGCTTGGGCCAGGGTCAGCCCCAGCATTTT,CASSLGQGQPQHF
TRBD1,TRBV18,.,TRBJ1-3,14,TGTGCCAGCTCACCCGGGGACAGTGGAAACACCATATATTTT,CASSPGDSGNTIYF
TRBD1,TRBV6-2/TRBV6-3,.,TRBJ1-2,15,TGTGCCAGCAGTTACTCGCCTGGGACAGCCTATGGCTACACCTTC,CASSYSPGTAYGYTF
.,TRBV11-2,.,TRBJ1-3,15,TGTGCCAGCAGCTTCGCCGGGGGCTCTGGAAACACCATATATTTT,CASSFAGGSGNTIYF
.,TRBV4-1,.,TRBJ1-2,16,TGCGCCAGCAGCCAGTTAGGGTCAGGGGTCATCTATGGCTACACCTTC,CASSQLGSGVIYGYTF
TRBD1,TRBV30,.,TRBJ1-5,15,TGTGCCTGGAGTCCCGGACAGGATCTCAATCAGCCCCAGCATTTT,CAWSPGQDLNQPQHF
.,TRBV5-1,.,TRBJ2-5,13,TGCGCCAGCAGCCAGGGTGGCCAAGAGACCCAGTACTTC,CASSQGGQETQYF